Listed below are T cell receptor beta chains from one sample, sequenced in a study of OX40 agonist ivuxolimab in advanced cancers. The protocol was immunoSEQ multiplex PCR, while the TCRdb copy is restricted to in-frame clones and leaves out a portion. The profile shows some 30,000 clones, roughly 79% of them singletons. The sample was CD4+ or CD8+ T cells sorted from blood, taken in a trial of the OX40 agonist ivuxolimab. These TCRs come from an adult with an advanced solid tumor such as melanoma, head and neck, liver or kidney cancer. CDR3s leave out the opening cysteine and the closing phenylalanine or tryptophan. D genes are given only for firm matches.

d_call j_call v_call cdr3_aa
NA TRBJ2-5 TRBV10-3 AISDLIGGEETQY
TRBD1 TRBJ1-1 TRBV7-6 ASSLTGTEAF
TRBD1 TRBJ1-3 TRBV7-9 ASSLPGQGNTIY
TRBD2 TRBJ2-1 TRBV27 ASSSRTSGRSNEQF
TRBD2 TRBJ2-3 TRBV4-2 ASSQGETSGSIADTQY
TRBD1 TRBJ2-5 TRBV4-2 ASSQDDRGASETQY
NA TRBJ1-3 TRBV9 ASSVDPSSGNTIY
TRBD1 TRBJ1-4 TRBV2 AARKGATNEKLF
TRBD2 TRBJ2-7 TRBV29-1 SVGTSASYEQY
TRBD1 TRBJ1-6 TRBV5-1 ASSLALGTDDSPLH